These T cell receptor beta chains were read from a single sample in a study of T cells in Graves' hyperthyroidism and ophthalmopathy. TCRdb reanalysed the multiplex PCR reads using MiXCR and keeps one entry per CDR3 protein. The sample has some 370,000 distinct CDR3 sequences, over 11% seen once; the top ten hold approximately 29%. The sequenced material came from blood. These receptors came from a man in his forties or fifties with Graves' ophthalmopathy. Each CDR3 is given with its conserved first and last residue. D genes are given only for firm matches. Clone size is given for some rows only: seen once, a few or many times, or a class if the clone is expanded.

abundance: once
v_gene: TRBV2
j_gene: TRBJ2-3
d_gene: .
CDR3nt: TGTGCCAGCAGTGCGGCGGGCGGTAGCACAGATACGCAGTATTTT
CDR3aa: CASSAAGGSTDTQYF

abundance: many
v_gene: TRBV5-1
j_gene: TRBJ2-5
d_gene: .
CDR3nt: TGCGCCAGCAGCAATAACGTCGGGGGTGGGGAGACCCAGTACTTC
CDR3aa: CASSNNVGGGETQYF

abundance: .
v_gene: TRBV13
j_gene: TRBJ2-2
d_gene: .
CDR3nt: TGTGCCAGCAGCTTAGCGGTAGCGTCGAACACCGGGGAGCTGTTTTTT
CDR3aa: CASSLAVASNTGELFF

abundance: many
v_gene: TRBV12-3/TRBV12-4
j_gene: TRBJ1-2
d_gene: .
CDR3nt: TGTGCCAGCGTCCCCCAACAGGCTCAGCTCTATGGCTACACCTTC
CDR3aa: CASVPQQAQLYGYTF

abundance: many
v_gene: TRBV9
j_gene: TRBJ1-5
d_gene: TRBD1
CDR3nt: TGTGCCAGCAGCGTCAAGTGGGACAGCCCCCAGCATTTT
CDR3aa: CASSVKWDSPQHF

abundance: .
v_gene: TRBV20-1
j_gene: TRBJ2-7
d_gene: TRBD1
CDR3nt: TGCAGTGCTAGACCCCGGGACAGAACCTACGAGCAGTACTTC
CDR3aa: CSARPRDRTYEQYF

abundance: many
v_gene: TRBV5-1
j_gene: TRBJ2-1
d_gene: .
CDR3nt: TGCGCCAGCAGCTTGGTTAGTGGCGATGAGCAGTTCTTC
CDR3aa: CASSLVSGDEQFF

abundance: .
v_gene: TRBV28
j_gene: TRBJ1-5
d_gene: .
CDR3nt: TGTGCCAGCAGTTTAGTTCTCGGGGGCGGTCAGCCCCAGCATTTT
CDR3aa: CASSLVLGGGQPQHF

abundance: few
v_gene: TRBV19
j_gene: TRBJ2-1
d_gene: .
CDR3nt: TGTGCCAGTAGTATGGCGGGAAACAATGAGCAGTTCTTC
CDR3aa: CASSMAGNNEQFF

abundance: many
v_gene: TRBV3-1
j_gene: TRBJ1-1
d_gene: .
CDR3nt: TGTGCCAGCAGTTCTACGACAACAGGGAACACTGAAGCTTTCTTT
CDR3aa: CASSSTTTGNTEAFF

abundance: .
v_gene: TRBV5-1
j_gene: TRBJ2-2
d_gene: .
CDR3nt: TGCGCCAGCAGTCCGGGACGCGCGAACACCGGGGAGCTGTTTTTT
CDR3aa: CASSPGRANTGELFF

abundance: .
v_gene: TRBV7-2
j_gene: TRBJ1-5
d_gene: .
CDR3nt: TGTGCCAGCAGCTTACGCCAGGGGTCTTTTCATCAGCCCCAGCATTTT
CDR3aa: CASSLRQGSFHQPQHF

abundance: many
v_gene: TRBV5-1
j_gene: TRBJ2-1
d_gene: .
CDR3nt: TGCGCCAGCAGCTTGAGGAGCGCAACCTACAATGAGCAGTTCTTC
CDR3aa: CASSLRSATYNEQFF

abundance: many
v_gene: TRBV3-1
j_gene: TRBJ2-1
d_gene: TRBD2
CDR3nt: TGTGCCAGCAGCCAAATAGCGGGAGTTAGTGTAAATGAGCAGTTCTTC
CDR3aa: CASSQIAGVSVNEQFF

abundance: few
v_gene: TRBV5-1
j_gene: TRBJ2-5
d_gene: TRBD2
CDR3nt: TGCGCCAGCAGCCCGAGGACTAGCGGACCCCAAGAGACCCAGTACTTC
CDR3aa: CASSPRTSGPQETQYF

abundance: many
v_gene: TRBV28
j_gene: TRBJ2-1
d_gene: TRBD2
CDR3nt: TGTGCCAGCAGGACTAGCGGGAGCCTATCCTACAATGAGCAGTTCTTC
CDR3aa: CASRTSGSLSYNEQFF

abundance: few
v_gene: TRBV2
j_gene: TRBJ2-2
d_gene: TRBD1
CDR3nt: TGTGCCAGCAGTCTTACAGGGGAGAACACCGGGGAGCTGTTTTTT
CDR3aa: CASSLTGENTGELFF

abundance: many
v_gene: TRBV28
j_gene: TRBJ2-7
d_gene: .
CDR3nt: TGTGCCAGCACCTCCCAACAGGGTTATTATGGCGAGCAGTACTTC
CDR3aa: CASTSQQGYYGEQYF

abundance: many
v_gene: TRBV2
j_gene: TRBJ2-7
d_gene: .
CDR3nt: TGTGCCAGCAGTCAGGAGGGACAGCTCTACGAGCAGTACTTC
CDR3aa: CASSQEGQLYEQYF

abundance: many
v_gene: TRBV20-1
j_gene: TRBJ2-1
d_gene: .
CDR3nt: TGCAGTGCTAGTGGCCAGTACAATGAGCAGTTCTTC
CDR3aa: CSASGQYNEQFF

abundance: few
v_gene: TRBV10-3
j_gene: TRBJ1-1
d_gene: TRBD1
CDR3nt: TGTGCCATCAGTGCCGGACAGGGGGCAGAAGCTGAAGCTTTCTTT
CDR3aa: CAISAGQGAEAEAFF

abundance: .
v_gene: TRBV29-1
j_gene: TRBJ2-3
d_gene: TRBD1
CDR3nt: TGCAGCGTTGAATGGGGGGACAGGGGGACCGGAGATACGCAGTATTTT
CDR3aa: CSVEWGDRGTGDTQYF

abundance: many
v_gene: TRBV7-2
j_gene: TRBJ2-1
d_gene: .
CDR3nt: TGTGCCAGCAGCTTAGTCACCGGGACGGGGCGAGGTGAGCAGTTCTTC
CDR3aa: CASSLVTGTGRGEQFF

abundance: few
v_gene: TRBV5-1
j_gene: TRBJ2-3
d_gene: TRBD2
CDR3nt: TGCGCCAGCAGCCGAGGACTAGCAGCCATTAGCACAGATACGCAGTATTTT
CDR3aa: CASSRGLAAISTDTQYF

abundance: many
v_gene: TRBV20-1
j_gene: TRBJ2-3
d_gene: TRBD2
CDR3nt: TGCAAGAAGAACGGGACTAGCGGGAGCCCAGATACGCAGTATTTT
CDR3aa: CKKNGTSGSPDTQYF

abundance: few
v_gene: TRBV20-1
j_gene: TRBJ1-5
d_gene: .
CDR3nt: TGCAGTGCATCACAGGGCATGGGTCAGCCCCAGCATTTT
CDR3aa: CSASQGMGQPQHF

abundance: .
v_gene: TRBV5-1
j_gene: TRBJ1-1
d_gene: .
CDR3nt: TGCGCCAGCAGCTTAGGACCGATGGACACTGAAGCTTTCTTT
CDR3aa: CASSLGPMDTEAFF

abundance: many
v_gene: TRBV18
j_gene: TRBJ2-3
d_gene: .
CDR3nt: TGTGCCAGCTCAGTCGGGGGCCTAACAGATACGCAGTATTTT
CDR3aa: CASSVGGLTDTQYF

abundance: many
v_gene: TRBV5-1
j_gene: TRBJ2-1
d_gene: .
CDR3nt: TGCGCCAGCAGCTTGGAAGGGGTTCCCCCTACGCATGAGCAGTTCTTC
CDR3aa: CASSLEGVPPTHEQFF

abundance: few
v_gene: TRBV6-1
j_gene: TRBJ2-6
d_gene: .
CDR3nt: TGTGCCAGCAGTGGTGATGACATACCCTTTAGAGATGGGGCCAACGTCCTGACTTTC
CDR3aa: CASSGDDIPFRDGANVLTF

abundance: .
v_gene: TRBV10-3
j_gene: TRBJ2-5
d_gene: TRBD1
CDR3nt: TGTGCCATCAGGGACAGGGGAGGGGAGACCCAGTACTTC
CDR3aa: CAIRDRGGETQYF

abundance: .
v_gene: TRBV5-6
j_gene: TRBJ1-1
d_gene: .
CDR3nt: TGTGCCAGCAGCTTGCAGAATGAAGCTTTCTTT
CDR3aa: CASSLQNEAFF

abundance: .
v_gene: TRBV6-1
j_gene: TRBJ1-1
d_gene: .
CDR3nt: TGTGCCAGCAGTGAAAATAGGGTTGCACCTGAAGCTTTCTTT
CDR3aa: CASSENRVAPEAFF